A selection of T cell receptor beta chains follows, all from one sample in a study of OX40 agonist ivuxolimab in advanced cancers. Some clones are missing from TCRdb's copy, which holds only in-frame ones; the method was immunoSEQ multiplex PCR. The table lists 65,000 to 95,000 clones, roughly 91% of them singletons. The source material was CD4+ or CD8+ T cells sorted from blood, sampled in a trial of the OX40 agonist ivuxolimab. The source is an adult with an advanced solid tumor such as melanoma, head and neck, liver or kidney cancer. Each CDR3 is given with its conserved first and last residue. The D gene is left open where the match is weak. Where a row states a size, it is once, few, many or the class of an expanded clone; other rows omit it.

j_call clone_size d_call v_call cdr3_nt cdr3_aa
TRBJ2-5 . . TRBV28 TGTGCCAGCAGTCTCCTGGGGGTAGCGGCCGACCAAGAGACCCAGTACTTC CASSLLGVAADQETQYF
TRBJ2-5 . TRBD1 TRBV28 TGTGCCAGCAGGACACGACGGGACAGGGGGCCGGAGACCCAGTACTTC CASRTRRDRGPETQYF
TRBJ2-7 few . TRBV6-1 TGTGCCAGCAGTCCAAATGGACAGCGGACCTACGAGCAGTACTTC CASSPNGQRTYEQYF
TRBJ2-2 . TRBD1 TRBV9 TGTGCCAGCAGCTCAATGACAGGGACCCCCGGGGAGCTGTTTTTT CASSSMTGTPGELFF
TRBJ2-7 . TRBD2 TRBV11-2 TGTGCCAGCAAACTAGCGGGGGGGTTTGGCGAGCAGTACTTC CASKLAGGFGEQYF
TRBJ1-1 . . TRBV19 TGTGCCAGTAGTATAAGCGGGGGCCCTGAAGCTTTCTTT CASSISGGPEAFF
TRBJ1-5 once . TRBV4-1 TGCGCCAGCAGCCAAGCAGGAGTAGATCAGCCCCAGCATTTT CASSQAGVDQPQHF
TRBJ1-2 . . TRBV7-3 TGTGCCAGCGCGGACAGCTCTAACTATGGCTACACCTTC CASADSSNYGYTF
TRBJ2-7 . TRBD1 TRBV6-6 TGTGCCAGCAGACCCCCGGGACAGGCCTACGAGCAGTACTTC CASRPPGQAYEQYF
TRBJ1-5 . . TRBV18 TGTGCCAGCTCAGCTGGTATAGGCAATCAGCCCCAGCATTTT CASSAGIGNQPQHF
TRBJ1-6 . . TRBV7-2 . CASSFGPGGKGSPLHF
TRBJ2-3 . TRBD2 TRBV5-6 TGTGCCAGCAGCTCGCGGACTAGCCTTACGCAGTATTTT CASSSRTSLTQYF
TRBJ2-6 . . TRBV2 TGTGCCAGCAGTGACCCCCAGGGGGGCGCTGGGGCCAACGTCCTGACTTTC CASSDPQGGAGANVLTF
TRBJ1-1 . TRBD1 TRBV2 TGTGCCAGCACCCGACCCCAGGGGGGGGAAACTGAAGCTTTCTTT CASTRPQGGETEAFF
TRBJ2-1 few TRBD2 TRBV5-4 TGTGCCAGCAGACGGACTAGCGGGATTAATGAGCAGTTCTTC CASRRTSGINEQFF
TRBJ2-5 . . TRBV7-2 TGTGCCAGCAGCTTACAAGGTAGAATCGAGGAGACCCAGTACTTC CASSLQGRIEETQYF
TRBJ2-5 . . TRBV5-1 TGCGCCAGCAGCTTGGATTGGGAGACCCAGTACTTC CASSLDWETQYF
TRBJ1-2 few TRBD1 TRBV5-4 TGTGCCACCCGACAGGGACAACTCTATGGCTACACCTTC CATRQGQLYGYTF
TRBJ2-3 . TRBD1 TRBV2 TGTGCCAGCAGCCGGGACAGGGGCACAGATACGCAGTATTTT CASSRDRGTDTQYF
TRBJ1-5 . . TRBV5-1 TGCGCCAGCAGCTTGTGGGGCTTGGACAGCAATATCAATCAGCCCCAGCATTTT CASSLWGLDSNINQPQHF
TRBJ1-5 . TRBD1 TRBV5-4 TGTGCCAGCAGCATAACAGGGGCTCAGCCCCAGCATTTT CASSITGAQPQHF
TRBJ2-5 . . TRBV9 TGTGCCAGCAGCGACAGCGGGTTAAAGGGGGAGACCCAGTACTTC CASSDSGLKGETQYF
TRBJ2-7 . . TRBV11-3 TGTGCCAGCAGCTTAGGTTGGGACGGCTCCTACGAGCAGTACTTC CASSLGWDGSYEQYF
TRBJ1-5 . TRBD1 TRBV11-2 TGTGCCAGCAGCTTGGTAGGACAGGGTCAGACTCAGCCCCAGCATTTT CASSLVGQGQTQPQHF
TRBJ1-5 . . TRBV19 TGTGCCAGTAGTATGGGCACACCTAGCAATCAGCCCCAGCATTTT CASSMGTPSNQPQHF
TRBJ1-2 . . TRBV27 TGTGCCAGCAGTGGACCTGGGGCCGGGGACTATGGCTACACCTTC CASSGPGAGDYGYTF
TRBJ2-7 . . TRBV19 TGTGCCAGTAGTATAGCTCCAGTTACCTACGAGCAGTACTTC CASSIAPVTYEQYF
TRBJ2-7 . . TRBV14 TGTGCCAGCAGCCAAAAGGGCGAGCAGTACTTC CASSQKGEQYF
TRBJ2-7 once . TRBV7-2 TGTGCCAGCAGCAGAATGGGGTACGAGCAGTACTTC CASSRMGYEQYF
TRBJ1-3 . . TRBV28 TGTGCCAGCAGCCGGGGTTGGAACACCATATATTTT CASSRGWNTIYF
TRBJ1-2 . TRBD1 TRBV5-6 TGTGCCAGCAGCTTGGGGGCAGGGGGCTATGGCTACACCTTC CASSLGAGGYGYTF
TRBJ2-1 . . TRBV19 TGTGCCAGTAGTATTCCGGTTGGTCTTTACAATGAGCAGTTCTTC CASSIPVGLYNEQFF
TRBJ2-1 . TRBD1 TRBV7-7 TGTGCCAGCAGCCTCGGGACAGGGGTTGACAATGAGCAGTTCTTC CASSLGTGVDNEQFF
TRBJ1-1 . . TRBV10-3 TGTGCCATCAGTGAACTGGGGGCGGGAACTGAAGCTTTCTTT CAISELGAGTEAFF
TRBJ1-2 once TRBD1 TRBV28 TGTGCCAGCAGCGGGACAGGCCCCAACTATGGCTACACCTTC CASSGTGPNYGYTF
TRBJ1-5 . . TRBV6-5 TGTGCCAGCAGTTACTCGAGCCCGGCCGATCAGCCCCAGCATTTT CASSYSSPADQPQHF
TRBJ1-5 . TRBD1 TRBV5-6 TGTGCCAGCAGCTTATGGCTCGGGACAGGGAAAAGTCAGCCCCAGCATTTT CASSLWLGTGKSQPQHF
TRBJ2-5 . . TRBV28 TGTGCCAGCAGTGAGGCTATCGGCCAAGAGACCCAGTACTTC CASSEAIGQETQYF
TRBJ1-5 . . TRBV27 TGTGCCAGCAGTTTATCGAGAAGGGGCCTATATAGCAATCAGCCCCAGCATTTT CASSLSRRGLYSNQPQHF
TRBJ1-5 . . TRBV19 TGTGCCACCTACGAGGGACGCGGGCAGCCCCAGCATTTT CATYEGRGQPQHF
TRBJ2-7 few . TRBV5-1 TGCGCCAGCAGCTTGACGGCCTACGAGCAGTACTTC CASSLTAYEQYF
TRBJ2-7 . TRBD1 TRBV30 TGTGCCTGGACAGGGGGTTCCTACGAGCAGTACTTC CAWTGGSYEQYF
TRBJ1-4 once . TRBV6-6 TGTGCCAGCAATAGGGGTGGGGGACTGACTAATGAAAAACTGTTTTTT CASNRGGGLTNEKLFF
TRBJ1-2 . . TRBV6-5 TGTGCCAGCAGTTACGGATGGGGTCAATATGGCTACACCTTC CASSYGWGQYGYTF
TRBJ2-3 . TRBD2 TRBV19 TGTGCCAGTAGCCAACGGACTAGCGGGGCCTTCACAGATACGCAGTATTTT CASSQRTSGAFTDTQYF
TRBJ1-2 . . TRBV20-1 TGCAGTGCTTCAGAGAACTATGGCTACACCTTC CSASENYGYTF
TRBJ2-3 . . TRBV2 TGTGCCAGCCGGCGCAGGCCACTCACAGATACGCAGTATTTT CASRRRPLTDTQYF